These T cell receptor beta chains were read from a single sample in a study of blood T cell repertoires in COVID-19. Here immunoSEQ multiplex PCR was the method, and the copy in TCRdb shows in-frame clones only, minus some. The sample shows approximately 350,000 clones, 88% of them seen only once. The sample taken for sequencing was peripheral blood. These receptors all come from a woman aged 70-85 years with COVID-19, enrolled during active disease. The CDR3 runs from the conserved cysteine through the conserved F or W. A D gene is named only where the DNA matches it firmly. Clone size is shown for a subset of rows, as once, few, many or a class of expanded clone.

D gene	J gene	V gene	clone size	CDR3 protein	CDR3 DNA
TRBD1	TRBJ1-1	TRBV27	-	CASSPYRDSFENTEAFF	TGTGCCAGCAGTCCCTACCGGGACAGTTTTGAGAACACTGAAGCTTTCTTT
TRBD2	TRBJ2-7	TRBV6-2/TRBV6-3	-	CASSSPFERGSYEQYF	TGTGCCAGCAGTTCCCCTTTTGAGCGGGGGTCCTACGAGCAGTACTTC
-	TRBJ1-3	TRBV10-3	once	CAISGDGTSGNTIYF	TGTGCCATCTCAGGGGACGGAACCTCTGGAAACACCATATATTTT
-	TRBJ1-5	TRBV24-1	-	CATSDREGRPQHF	TGTGCCACCAGTGATCGGGAAGGCCGGCCCCAGCATTTT
-	TRBJ1-1	TRBV19	-	CATVTGLNTEAFF	TGTGCCACCGTGACAGGTTTGAACACTGAAGCTTTCTTT
TRBD1	TRBJ1-3	TRBV28	-	CASSLGTVSLGNTIYF	TGTGCCAGCAGTCTTGGGACAGTTTCGTTGGGAAACACCATATATTTT
-	TRBJ2-7	TRBV18	-	CASSSTREAYEQYF	TGTGCCAGCTCCTCCACGAGGGAGGCCTACGAGCAGTACTTC
-	TRBJ1-1	TRBV2	-	CASSTAGDTEAFF	TGTGCCAGCAGTACTGCAGGGGACACTGAAGCTTTCTTT
-	TRBJ1-2	TRBV9	-	CASSALGGGDGYGYTF	TGTGCCAGCAGCGCCTTGGGGGGAGGGGATGGGTATGGCTACACCTTC
TRBD1	TRBJ1-3	TRBV9	-	CASSARDRAGNTIYF	TGTGCCAGCAGCGCCCGGGACAGGGCCGGAAACACCATATATTTT
-	TRBJ1-5	TRBV6-6	-	CASSPNMWPQHF	TGTGCCAGCAGTCCAAACATGTGGCCCCAGCATTTT
-	TRBJ1-5	TRBV6-2/TRBV6-3	-	CASSSHRDGTQPQHF	TGTGCCAGCAGTTCCCACAGGGATGGTACTCAGCCCCAGCATTTT